This TCR beta chain was recorded in a study of shared clonotypes between healthy human individuals. Study-wide results and caveats: Sorted-subset samples were not fully sequenced, rarefaction indicated.

Trimming left V 5 bases short and J 5 bases short, with 6 bases between. Germline assignment: CDR1 MNHEY and CDR2 SVGAGI. The CDR3 is made up of 11 amino acids. Libraries were prepared by immunoSEQ multiplex PCR; TCRdb keeps only in-frame clonotypes and omits some of them. Of millions of clones in the sample, approximately 92% were seen once. On this clone itself: What it binds is unknown.

The source material was naive CD4+ T cells sorted from blood. Subset specified: CD45RA+ positively selected. This chain uses TRBV6-5 with TRBJ1-1, with D unclear. The receptor's source is a man aged 18 to 30 in good health. The CDR3 here is CASSEATEAFF. CDR3 in DNA: TGTGCCAGCAGTGAAGCTACTGAAGCTTTCTTT.